This T cell receptor beta chain was recovered during a study of ipilimumab plus nivolumab after autologous stem cell transplantation. This CDR3 has 14 residues. Looked up from germline, CDR1 is SNHLY and CDR2 is FYNNEI. Some clones are missing from TCRdb's copy, which holds only in-frame ones; the method was immunoSEQ multiplex PCR. The data contain tens of thousands of clones, around 80% of them singletons. In the case of this clone: One end of the junction fails to match germline, which may point to a read error.

The source is a male donor with diffuse large B-cell lymphoma. The J gene is TRBJ2-7, the V gene TRBV2, with TRBD1 as a possible D gene (6 bases). The input for sequencing was PBMCs, taken in a trial of ipilimumab plus nivolumab as post-transplant consolidation. The CDR3 is CASREEDSHYEQYF. Written as DNA, the CDR3 is TGTGCCAGCAGGGAAGAGGACAGCCACTACGAGCAGTACTTC.